The 16 T cell receptor beta chains reported below all come from one sample, sequenced in a study of shared clonotypes between healthy human individuals. Produced via immunoSEQ multiplex PCR; TCRdb's table is partial and in-frame only. The sample shows roughly 2,300,000 clones, just under 95% of them seen only once. Material: naive CD4+ T cells from PBMCs. Subset noted: CD45RA+ positively selected. The receptor source for this set is a man in his late teens or twenties in good health. Some clones in this sample may be carry-over from other donors' samples.

This chain uses TRBV5-1 with TRBJ2-1; 8 bases are shared with TRBD2. There are 15 residues in the CDR3. The J segment lost 6 bases and the V segment lost 4 bases, leaving 9 bases of the junction unmatched. The germline V gene encodes CDR1 SGHRS and CDR2 YFSETQ. The CDR3: CASSLGLVLGNEQFF. The CDR3 DNA sequence: TGCGCCAGCAGCCTGGGACTAGTTTTGGGCAATGAGCAGTTCTTC.

The V and J genes are TRBV11-2 and TRBJ1-4, with a weak D call TRBD1 (5 bases). The V end was cut by 5 bases, the J end by 3 bases, with 10 bases between. Germline CDR1 SGHAT, CDR2 FQNNGV. This CDR3 has 14 amino acids. In nucleotides, the CDR3 is TGTGCCAGCAGCGATTGGGGGTCTAATGAAAAACTGTTTTTT. Amino acids: CASSDWGSNEKLFF.

This chain connects TRBV2 to TRBJ1-5; no firm D call. V lost 5 bases to trimming and J lost 1 base, with 9 bases between them. The CDR3 totals 14 residues. Germline CDR1 and CDR2: SNHLY and FYNNEI. The CDR3 loop is CASSQGISNQPQHF. The DNA of the CDR3 is TGTGCCAGCAGTCAAGGGATAAGCAATCAGCCCCAGCATTTT. Full variable domain (remainder filled in from reference TRBV2 and TRBJ1-5): EPEVTQTPSHQVTQMGQEVILRCVPISNHLYFYWYRQILGQKVEFLVSFYNNEISEKSEIFDDQFSVERPDGSNFTLKIRSTKLEDSAMYFCASSQGISNQPQHFGDGTRLSIL.

As for this clone: The same CDR3 can be traced to other DNA sequences in this sample. The chain joins TRBV5-1 to TRBJ2-1; TRBD1 agrees at 10 bases. J lost 7 bases, V lost 0 bases, and 1 base had no gene match. Germline V gene data show CDR1 as SGHRS and CDR2 as YFSETQ. The CDR3 runs 14 residues. The CDR3 is CASSLAGQGNEQFF. Here the CDR3 DNA reads TGCGCCAGCAGCTTGGCGGGACAGGGGAATGAGCAGTTCTTC.

The CDR3 sequence is CASSTEGPPYNEQFF. As DNA, the CDR3 is TGCGCCAGCAGCACGGAGGGCCCTCCCTACAATGAGCAGTTCTTC. The rearrangement links TRBV5-1 to TRBJ2-1; perhaps TRBD2 as D (6 bases). V lost 4 bases to trimming and J lost 2 bases, with 13 bases between them. CDR3 length: 15 amino acids. CDR1 SGHRS and CDR2 YFSETQ come from the germline V gene.

The chain carries TRBV29-1 and TRBJ1-1; maybe TRBD1 (5 bases). The CDR3 sequence is 11 residues long. Germline V lookup: CDR1 SQVTM, CDR2 ANQGSEA. V lost 7 bases, J lost 4 bases, and 10 bases lay in between. The CDR3, as DNA: TGCAGCGGACAGCTGGCCACTGAAGCTTTCTTT. It codes for CSGQLATEAFF. The entire variable domain, with the rest obtained from reference TRBV29-1 and TRBJ1-1, is as follows: SAVISQKPSRDICQRGTSLTIQCQVDSQVTMMFWYRQQPGQSLTLIATANQGSEATYESGFVIDKFPISRPNLTFSTLTVSNMSPEDSSIYLCSGQLATEAFFGQGTRLTVV.

Concerning this clone itself: The sample holds other DNA sequences that translate to the same CDR3. This sequence joins TRBV5-1 and TRBJ1-5, with TRBD1 as a possible D gene (6 bases). This CDR3 comprises 14 residues. V was clipped by 0 bases and J by 7 bases, with 11 bases between them. CDR1 SGHRS and CDR2 YFSETQ come from the germline V gene. DNA for the CDR3: TGCGCCAGCAGCTTGGAAGGGGGTGAACAGCCCCAGCATTTT. Protein product: CASSLEGGEQPQHF.

This chain connects TRBV6-5 to TRBJ1-1; D gene unclear. This CDR3 contains 14 residues. Germline values: CDR1 MNHEY, CDR2 SVGAGI. The germline V and J ends were trimmed by 7 bases and 3 bases, with 15 bases remaining between them. In DNA form, the CDR3 reads TGTGCCAGCACTCGCTCGAGGGTAGACACTGAAGCTTTCTTT. As protein: CASTRSRVDTEAFF.

The chain is built from TRBV5-1 and TRBJ1-2; 10 bases fit TRBD1. This CDR3 comprises 15 residues. Unmatched junction bases numbered 9, after V lost 4 bases and J lost 6 bases. From germline, CDR1 is SGHRS and CDR2 YFSETQ. The CDR3 DNA follows: TGCGCCAGCAGCCAAAAGACAGGGGGCGCGGATGGCTACACCTTC. Its protein is CASSQKTGGADGYTF.

V and J are TRBV29-1 and TRBJ2-7; tentatively, D is TRBD2 (6 bases). The CDR3 loop spans 14 amino acids. Germline CDR1 is SQVTM and CDR2 is ANQGSEA. The V and J ends lost 4 bases and 3 bases respectively, with 16 bases between them. CDR3 protein: CSVGASAFFYEQYF. CDR3 DNA sequence: TGCAGCGTTGGGGCTAGCGCCTTTTTCTACGAGCAGTACTTC.

This clone was recorded once. This chain links TRBV27 with TRBJ2-1; tentative D call: TRBD2 (6 bases). The CDR3 is 16 residues long. The germline V and J ends were trimmed by 7 bases and 7 bases, with 23 bases remaining between them. From germline, CDR1 is MNHEY and CDR2 SMNVEV (reference sequence). CDR3 in amino acids: CASTIYSLANINEQFF. CDR3 nucleotides: TGTGCCAGCACCATCTATTCCCTAGCGAACATAAATGAGCAGTTCTTC.

This clone has only a few counts. V usage is TRBV9 and J usage is TRBJ2-2, with D hard to call. This CDR3 has 13 residues. V lost 1 base to trimming and J lost 4 bases, with 5 bases between them. Per the germline V gene, CDR1 is SGDLS and CDR2 is YYNGEE. CDR3 sequence: CASSVQATGELFF. Written as DNA, the CDR3 is TGTGCCAGCAGCGTACAGGCCACCGGGGAGCTGTTTTTT.

V is TRBV6-5 and J is TRBJ1-2; 9 positions agree with TRBD1. Losses at the gene ends were 5 bases for V and 8 bases for J; bases not matched to a gene: 6. This CDR3 region has 13 residues. CDR1 is MNHEY, CDR2 SVGAGI, per germline. The CDR3 protein is CASSPNTGGGYTF. The CDR3 nucleotides are TGTGCCAGCAGTCCTAACACAGGGGGCGGCTACACCTTC.

The DNA for the CDR3 is TGTGCCAGCAGCTTAGGCCTCGGCGTGGCTAGCGGGAGCCCAGATACGCAGTATTTT. Protein sequence: CASSLGLGVASGSPDTQYF. V gene TRBV11-3 combines with J gene TRBJ2-3; 10 positions agree with TRBD2. Germline CDR1 is SGHNT and CDR2 is YENEEA. The CDR3 is 19 amino acids. Trimming took 1 base from V and 4 from J; bases not matched to a gene: 14.

This chain links TRBV19 with TRBJ2-7, with 10 bases identical to TRBD2. V gave up 4 bases and J gave up 3 bases; unmatched junction bases: 3. CDR1 and CDR2 from the germline V gene are LNHDA and SQIVND (reference sequence). The length of the CDR3 is 14 residues. The CDR3 loop is CASSKASGSYEQYF. The CDR3 bases are TGTGCCAGTAGTAAGGCTAGCGGGAGCTACGAGCAGTACTTC.

V usage is TRBV28 and J usage is TRBJ2-7; D unclear. In germline, CDR1 is MDHEN, CDR2 SYDVKM. CDR3 size: 14 residues. V shed 10 bases and J shed 0 bases, with 16 bases lying between them. The CDR3 DNA follows: TGTGCCATAAGCGCTCTCATCAGCTCCTACGAGCAGTACTTC. Its translation: CAISALISSYEQYF.